The rows below give T cell receptor beta chains drawn from one sample of a study of identifying expanded T cells in peripheral blood. Profiled with immunoSEQ multiplex PCR; TCRdb holds only in-frame clones, not every one. Of 100,000 or so clones listed, more than 85% were seen once; the top ten hold 15% to 20%. The sample was blood. These receptors were collected from a person aged 18 to 75 in good health. CDR3s include the opening cysteine and the closing phenylalanine or tryptophan. D genes are given only for firm matches. Size values are once, few and many counts, or a class for expanded clones, and some rows have none.

NA	TRBD2	TRBV7-2	TRBJ2-5	CASSFQVGGGETQYF	TGTGCCAGCAGCTTTCAGGTTGGCGGGGGAGAGACCCAGTACTTC
NA	NA	TRBV4-2	TRBJ1-4	CASSRQRDTNEKLFF	TGTGCCAGCAGCCGACAGAGGGATACTAATGAAAAACTGTTTTTT
NA	NA	TRBV6-5	TRBJ1-6	CASSYSGRGINSPLHF	TGTGCCAGCAGTTACTCGGGTAGGGGGATTAATTCACCCCTCCACTTT
NA	NA	TRBV5-1	TRBJ1-2	CASSAGTVYGYTF	TGCGCCAGCAGCGCTGGGACGGTCTATGGCTACACCTTC
NA	TRBD2	TRBV4-2	TRBJ2-3	CASSQDTAGGPQDTQYF	TGTGCCAGCAGCCAAGACACAGCGGGGGGCCCCCAGGATACGCAGTATTTT
NA	TRBD2	TRBV7-2	TRBJ2-7	CASSRGDYAYEQYF	TGCGCCAGCAGCCGGGGGGACTACGCCTACGAGCAGTACTTC
once	TRBD1	TRBV7-7	TRBJ1-4	CASSLTQGRNEKLFF	TGTGCCAGCAGCTTGACACAGGGGCGGAATGAAAAACTGTTTTTT
NA	TRBD1	TRBV27	TRBJ2-7	CASSPGTGPLEQYF	TGTGCCAGCAGCCCCGGGACAGGCCCTTTAGAGCAGTACTTC
NA	NA	TRBV23-1	TRBJ2-7	CASSQCNRTVSSYEQYF	TGCGCCAGCAGTCAATGTAATAGGACGGTGTCCTCCTACGAGCAGTACTTC
NA	NA	TRBV7-9	TRBJ1-1	CASSHGGEAFF	TGTGCCAGCAGCCACGGGGGGGAAGCTTTCTTT
NA	NA	TRBV18	TRBJ2-1	CASSPLQGAYNEQFF	TGTGCCAGCTCACCACTTCAGGGTGCCTACAATGAGCAGTTCTTC
NA	NA	TRBV30	TRBJ1-1	CAWSVGPSSEAFF	TGTGCCTGGAGTGTCGGGCCTAGCAGTGAAGCTTTCTTT
NA	TRBD1	TRBV5-4	TRBJ2-2	CASSSGTVFNTGELFF	TGTGCCAGCAGCTCCGGGACAGTCTTTAACACCGGGGAGCTGTTTTTT
NA	NA	TRBV6-5	TRBJ1-1	CASSRGLNTEAFF	TGTGCCAGCAGTAGGGGCCTGAACACTGAAGCTTTCTTT
NA	TRBD2	TRBV13	TRBJ2-3	CASSGLAGVTDTQYF	TGTGCCAGCAGCGGACTAGCGGGGGTCACAGATACGCAGTATTTT
once	TRBD2	TRBV7-9	TRBJ2-7	CASRPSGSYEQYF	TGTGCCAGCAGACCTAGCGGGAGCTACGAGCAGTACTTC
NA	TRBD1	TRBV28	TRBJ1-2	CASSLRDSSYTF	TGTGCCAGCAGTCTCCGGGACAGCAGCTACACCTTC
NA	TRBD1	TRBV10-3	TRBJ1-3	CAIRDRNGIELGNTIYF	TGTGCCATTCGGGACAGGAATGGTATCGAACTCGGAAACACCATATATTTT
NA	NA	TRBV13	TRBJ2-5	CASSSPDIQETQYF	TGTGCCAGCAGCTCCCCCGACATACAAGAGACCCAGTACTTC
NA	TRBD1	TRBV6-6	TRBJ2-7	CASSWTGIFHEQYF	TGTGCCAGCAGTTGGACAGGGATTTTCCACGAGCAGTACTTC
NA	NA	TRBV6-6	TRBJ1-5	CASIRGADGNQPQHF	TGTGCCAGCATCCGAGGGGCTGACGGCAATCAGCCCCAGCATTTT
NA	TRBD1	TRBV28	TRBJ2-7	CASSFLGTGGEEQYF	TGTGCCAGCAGTTTCCTCGGGACAGGGGGAGAGGAGCAGTACTTC
once	NA	TRBV14	TRBJ2-7	CASSQFRNEQYF	TGTGCCAGCAGCCAATTCAGGAACGAGCAGTACTTC
NA	TRBD1	TRBV6-6	TRBJ1-1	CASSRGGGTEAFF	TGTGCCAGCAGCCGAGGGGGCGGGACTGAAGCTTTCTTT
once	NA	TRBV18	TRBJ2-7	CASSPGNPYEQYF	TGTGCCAGCTCCCCCGGGAACCCCTACGAGCAGTACTTC
NA	NA	TRBV7-2	TRBJ1-2	CASSLTPYGYTF	TGTGCCAGCAGCTTAACACCCTATGGCTACACCTTC
NA	TRBD2	TRBV12-5	TRBJ2-1	CASGLVLAGGDNEQFF	TGTGCTAGTGGTTTGGTCTTAGCGGGGGGAGACAATGAGCAGTTCTTC
NA	NA	TRBV7-2	TRBJ2-3	CASSFLGFEAQYF	TGTGCCAGCAGCTTTTTGGGGTTTGAAGCGCAGTATTTT
NA	NA	TRBV4-3	TRBJ2-7	CASSQKPQANYEQYF	TGCGCCAGCAGCCAAAAACCCCAGGCGAACTACGAGCAGTACTTC
NA	TRBD1	TRBV5-6	TRBJ1-1	CASSPGGGNTEAFF	TGTGCCAGCAGCCCAGGGGGCGGCAACACTGAAGCTTTCTTT
NA	TRBD1	TRBV11-2	TRBJ1-4	CASSLTGDEKLFF	TGTGCCAGCAGCTTGACAGGGGATGAAAAACTGTTTTTT
few	NA	TRBV4-3	TRBJ1-6	CASSQEWWRYNSPLHF	TGCGCCAGCAGCCAAGAATGGTGGCGCTATAATTCACCCCTCCACTTT
NA	NA	TRBV28	TRBJ2-7	CASSSLQAPNYEQYF	TGTGCCAGCAGTTCGCTCCAGGCACCCAACTACGAGCAGTACTTC
NA	NA	TRBV5-6	TRBJ2-5	CASSLGLAPQETQYF	TGTGCCAGCAGCTTGGGCCTAGCCCCCCAAGAGACCCAGTACTTC
NA	TRBD1	TRBV2	TRBJ2-5	CASSAWTGGLETQYF	TGTGCCAGCAGTGCCTGGACAGGGGGCTTGGAGACCCAGTACTTC
NA	TRBD2	TRBV13	TRBJ2-3	CASSPPGLTDTQYF	TGTGCCAGCAGCCCGCCGGGACTAACGGATACGCAGTATTTT
NA	TRBD2	TRBV19	TRBJ2-3	CASSASGEGDTQYF	TGTGCCAGTAGTGCTAGCGGGGAGGGAGATACGCAGTATTTT
NA	NA	TRBV11-2	TRBJ2-1	CASSPLVGWNEQFF	TGTGCCAGCAGTCCCCTAGTGGGGTGGAATGAGCAGTTCTTC
NA	TRBD1	TRBV28	TRBJ1-2	CASSTGGDHYGYTF	TGTGCCAGCAGTACAGGGGGCGACCACTATGGCTACACCTTC
NA	NA	TRBV9	TRBJ2-5	CASSDRMGETQYF	TGTGCCAGCAGCGACCGGATGGGGGAGACCCAGTACTTC
NA	NA	TRBV7-9	TRBJ2-6	CASSFWMSGANVLTF	TGTGCCAGCAGCTTCTGGATGAGTGGGGCCAACGTCCTGACTTTC
NA	NA	TRBV29-1	TRBJ2-3	CSVEWTRGTDTQYF	TGCAGCGTCGAATGGACACGGGGGACAGATACGCAGTATTTT
NA	NA	TRBV7-2	TRBJ1-2	CASSLVGGVGYTF	TGTGCCAGCAGCTTAGTTGGAGGTGTTGGCTACACCTTC
NA	TRBD1	TRBV9	TRBJ1-2	CASSTGQTLRGGYTF	TGTGCCAGCAGCACGGGACAGACTTTACGGGGTGGCTACACCTTC
NA	NA	TRBV29-1	TRBJ2-2	CSVDGGRKGGGELFF	TGCAGCGTTGACGGGGGGCGGAAGGGGGGCGGGGAGCTGTTTTTT
NA	NA	TRBV18	TRBJ1-1	CASSQAGGGSTEAFF	TGTGCCAGCTCACAAGCCGGGGGAGGAAGCACTGAAGCTTTCTTT
many	NA	TRBV4-3	TRBJ2-1	CASSQGDYYNEQFF	TGCGCCAGCAGCCAGGGCGACTACTACAATGAGCAGTTCTTC
NA	TRBD1	TRBV5-6	TRBJ1-5	CASSPGTDNQPQHF	TGTGCCAGCAGCCCAGGGACAGATAATCAGCCCCAGCATTTT
NA	NA	TRBV21-1	TRBJ2-1	CASSKATDHLRPDNEQFF	TGTGCCAGCAGCAAAGCCACCGACCACCTTCGGCCGGACAATGAGCAGTTCTTC
NA	NA	TRBV2	TRBJ1-6	CASTDPRDTASPLHF	TGTGCCAGCACCGACCCCCGGGACACCGCCTCACCCCTCCACTTT
NA	NA	TRBV7-2	TRBJ1-6	CASSLNQGTNSPLHF	TGTGCCAGCAGCCTTAACCAGGGGACCAATTCACCCCTCCACTTT